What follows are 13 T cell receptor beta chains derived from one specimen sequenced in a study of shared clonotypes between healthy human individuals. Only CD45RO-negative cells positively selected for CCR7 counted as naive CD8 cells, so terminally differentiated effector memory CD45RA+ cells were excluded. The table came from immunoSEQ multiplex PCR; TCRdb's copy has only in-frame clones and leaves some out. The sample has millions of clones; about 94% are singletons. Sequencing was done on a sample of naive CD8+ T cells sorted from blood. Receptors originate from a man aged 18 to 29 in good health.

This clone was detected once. The chain's CDR3 is CASSLLTGVPPYEQYF. The CDR3 DNA is TGTGCCAGCAGTTTACTAACAGGGGTACCCCCCTACGAGCAGTACTTC. The genes are TRBV27 and TRBJ2-7; 7 nucleotides agree with TRBD1. This CDR3 has 16 residues. Germline V gene lookup returns CDR1 MNHEY and CDR2 SMNVEV (reference sequence). Losses at the gene ends were 2 bases for V and 2 bases for J; bases not matched to a gene: 9.

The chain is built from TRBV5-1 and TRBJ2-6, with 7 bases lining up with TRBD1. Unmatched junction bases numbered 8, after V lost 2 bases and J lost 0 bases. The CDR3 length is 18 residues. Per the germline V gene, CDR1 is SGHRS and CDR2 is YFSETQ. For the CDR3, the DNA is TGCGCCAGCAGCTTCTACGGACAGGCAGTCTCTGGGGCCAACGTCCTGACTTTC. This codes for CASSFYGQAVSGANVLTF.

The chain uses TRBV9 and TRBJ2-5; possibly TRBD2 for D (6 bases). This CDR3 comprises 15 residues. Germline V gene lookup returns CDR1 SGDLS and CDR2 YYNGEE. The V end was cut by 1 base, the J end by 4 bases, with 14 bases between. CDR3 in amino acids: CASSVLGGGLETQYF. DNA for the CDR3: TGTGCCAGCAGCGTACTCGGAGGAGGGCTAGAGACCCAGTACTTC.

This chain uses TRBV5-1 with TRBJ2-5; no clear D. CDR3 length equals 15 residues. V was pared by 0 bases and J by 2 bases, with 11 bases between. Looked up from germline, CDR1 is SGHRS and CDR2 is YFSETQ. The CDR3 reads CASSLAEQAQETQYF. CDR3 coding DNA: TGCGCCAGCAGCTTGGCCGAGCAGGCTCAAGAGACCCAGTACTTC.

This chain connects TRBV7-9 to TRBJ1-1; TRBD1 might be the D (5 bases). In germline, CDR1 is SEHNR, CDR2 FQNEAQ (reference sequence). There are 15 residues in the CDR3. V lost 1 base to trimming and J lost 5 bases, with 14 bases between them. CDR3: CASSLEWDPRTEAFF. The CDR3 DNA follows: TGTGCCAGCAGCTTAGAGTGGGACCCCCGAACTGAAGCTTTCTTT. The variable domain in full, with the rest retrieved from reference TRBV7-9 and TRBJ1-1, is DTGVSQNPRHKITKRGQNVTFRCDPISEHNRLYWYRQTLGQGPEFLTYFQNEAQLEKSRLLSDRFSAERPKGSFSTLEIQRTEQGDSAMYLCASSLEWDPRTEAFFGQGTRLTVV.

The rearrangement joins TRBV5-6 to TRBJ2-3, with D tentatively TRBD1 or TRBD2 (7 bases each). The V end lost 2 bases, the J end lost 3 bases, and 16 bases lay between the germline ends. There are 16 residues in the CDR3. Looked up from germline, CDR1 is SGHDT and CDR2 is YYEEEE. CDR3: CASSFPRGGDTDTQYF. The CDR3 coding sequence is TGTGCCAGCAGCTTCCCCAGGGGGGGTGATACAGATACGCAGTATTTT.

CDR3 sequence: CASSLGSVSWASRTDEQYF. DNA of the CDR3: TGTGCCAGCAGCTTGGGGTCAGTATCCTGGGCGAGTCGAACGGACGAGCAGTACTTC. The chain carries TRBV5-6 and TRBJ2-7; D unclear. V lost 0 bases and J lost 5, with 27 bases in between. Germline V CDR1 and CDR2: SGHDT, YYEEEE. This CDR3 is built from 19 residues.

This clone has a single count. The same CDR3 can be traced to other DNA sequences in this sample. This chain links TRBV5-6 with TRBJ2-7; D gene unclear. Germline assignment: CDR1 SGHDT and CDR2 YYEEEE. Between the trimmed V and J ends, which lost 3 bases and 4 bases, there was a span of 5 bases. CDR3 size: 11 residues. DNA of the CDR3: TGTGCCAGCAGCTCCCCTTACGAGCAGTACTTC. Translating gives CASSSPYEQYF.

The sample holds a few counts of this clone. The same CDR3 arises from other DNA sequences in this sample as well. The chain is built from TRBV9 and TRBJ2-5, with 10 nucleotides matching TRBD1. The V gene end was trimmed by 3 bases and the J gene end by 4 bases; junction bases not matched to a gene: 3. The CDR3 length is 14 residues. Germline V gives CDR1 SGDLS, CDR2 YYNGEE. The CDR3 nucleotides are TGTGCCAGCAGCGCCGGACAGGGGGGAGAGACCCAGTACTTC. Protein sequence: CASSAGQGGETQYF.

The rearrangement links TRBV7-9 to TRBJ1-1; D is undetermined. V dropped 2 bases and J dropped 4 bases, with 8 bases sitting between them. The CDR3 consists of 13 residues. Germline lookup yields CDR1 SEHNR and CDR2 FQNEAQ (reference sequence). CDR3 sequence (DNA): TGTGCCAGCAGCTTACCCGTTAGCACTGAAGCTTTCTTT. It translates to CASSLPVSTEAFF. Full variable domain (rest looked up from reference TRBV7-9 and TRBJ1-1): DTGVSQNPRHKITKRGQNVTFRCDPISEHNRLYWYRQTLGQGPEFLTYFQNEAQLEKSRLLSDRFSAERPKGSFSTLEIQRTEQGDSAMYLCASSLPVSTEAFFGQGTRLTVV.

The chain's CDR3 is CASSQRTGGQETQYF. The CDR3, as DNA: TGTGCCAGCAGCCAAAGGACAGGGGGGCAAGAGACCCAGTACTTC. The V and J genes are TRBV14 and TRBJ2-5, with 10 bases matching TRBD1. Losses at the gene ends were 2 bases for V and 2 bases for J; bases not matched to a gene: 2. The CDR3 covers 15 residues. Germline CDR1 SGHDN, CDR2 FVKESK. The variable domain in full, with the rest retrieved from reference TRBV14 and TRBJ2-5, is EAGVTQFPSHSVIEKGQTVTLRCDPISGHDNLYWYRRVMGKEIKFLLHFVKESKQDESGMPNNRFLAERTGGTYSTLKVQPAELEDSGVYFCASSQRTGGQETQYFGPGTRLLVL.

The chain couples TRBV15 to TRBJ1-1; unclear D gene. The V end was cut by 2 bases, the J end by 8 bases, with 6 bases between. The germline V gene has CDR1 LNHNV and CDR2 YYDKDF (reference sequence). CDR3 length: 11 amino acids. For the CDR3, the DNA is TGTGCCACCAGCAGAAACCTGGAAGCTTTCTTT. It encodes CATSRNLEAFF.

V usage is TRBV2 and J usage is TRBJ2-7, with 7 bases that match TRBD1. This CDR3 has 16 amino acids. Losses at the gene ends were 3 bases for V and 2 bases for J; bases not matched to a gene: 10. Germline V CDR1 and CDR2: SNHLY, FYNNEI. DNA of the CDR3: TGTGCCAGCAGTGACCAAGGACAGGTATTAACCTACGAGCAGTACTTC. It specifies CASSDQGQVLTYEQYF.